Below are 17 T cell receptor beta chains sequenced from a single sample in a study of cytomegalovirus exposure and HLA in healthy donors. Repertoires were generated with immunoSEQ multiplex PCR, while TCRdb's copy carries only in-frame clones and drops some. The sample shows approximately 170,000 clones, under 95% of them seen only once. Sequencing used PBMCs. The receptors here all came from a young woman in good health and CMV-seropositive.

V gene TRBV27 combines with J gene TRBJ1-5; TRBD1 matches at 8 bases. Germline-derived CDR1 and CDR2 are MNHEY and SMNVEV (reference sequence). The CDR3 runs to 15 residues. Unmatched junction bases numbered 8, after V lost 5 bases and J lost 5 bases. Written as DNA, the CDR3 is TGTGCCAGCAGTCCCGGGACAGGAGCCTATCAGCCCCAGCATTTT. This gives the protein CASSPGTGAYQPQHF.

V gene TRBV4-2 combines with J gene TRBJ2-4; D might be TRBD1 (6 bases). Per germline, CDR1 LGHNA and CDR2 YNFKEQ. The CDR3 has 16 amino acids. The V end lost 0 bases, the J end lost 2 bases, and 11 bases lay between the germline ends. The CDR3 nucleotides read TGTGCCAGCAGCCAAGAGCCACAGGGATCCAAAAACATTCAGTACTTC. Its protein is CASSQEPQGSKNIQYF.

This rearrangement joins TRBV28 to TRBJ2-3; D is unclear. V was shortened by 6 bases and J by 0 bases, with 22 bases between the two germline ends. Germline loops: CDR1 MDHEN, CDR2 SYDVKM. The CDR3 runs to 18 residues. The CDR3: CASSTPGGDPSSTDTQYF. The CDR3 region has the DNA TGTGCCAGCAGCACCCCTGGCGGAGACCCCAGTAGCACAGATACGCAGTATTTT.

This clone has just one count. The CDR3 is CASSAGTSVDTQYF. CDR3 sequence (DNA): TGTGCCAGCAGTGCCGGGACTAGCGTCGATACGCAGTATTTT. This chain uses TRBV6-1 with TRBJ2-3; 10 nucleotides align to TRBD2. The CDR3 totals 14 residues. V gave up 4 bases and J gave up 6 bases; unmatched junction bases: 4. Germline loops: CDR1 MNHNS, CDR2 SASEGT.

This CDR3 reads CASSPGLVIDEQFF. CDR3 sequence (DNA): TGTGCCAGCAGTCCGGGACTAGTCATAGATGAGCAGTTCTTC. The rearrangement joins TRBV27 to TRBJ2-1, with 8 bases that match TRBD2. This CDR3 comprises 14 residues. CDR1 is MNHEY and CDR2 is SMNVEV in the germline V gene (reference sequence). V trimming: 5 bases; J trimming: 8 bases; junction bases outside the gene matches: 8.

The rearrangement uses TRBV7-2 and TRBJ2-5, with 10 bases identical to TRBD2. CDR1 SGHTA and CDR2 FQGNSA come from the germline V gene. The CDR3 spans 14 residues. V lost 3 bases to trimming and J lost 4 bases; unmatched junction nucleotides: 2. The CDR3 nucleotides are TGTGCCAGCAGCTTTTCTAGCGGGGGAGAGACCCAGTACTTC. Translated, it gives CASSFSSGGETQYF.

The chain links TRBV2 to TRBJ1-1, with TRBD1 as a possible D gene (5 bases). The germline V gene encodes CDR1 SNHLY and CDR2 FYNNEI. This CDR3 spans 15 amino acids. Trimming removed 6 bases at V and 4 bases at J, with 18 bases between. CDR3 amino acids: CASSPRGDGGTEAFF. Written as DNA, the CDR3 is TGTGCCAGCAGCCCCCGGGGGGACGGAGGCACTGAAGCTTTCTTT.

The rearrangement uses TRBV27 and TRBJ1-2; a possible D gene is TRBD1 (6 bases). The CDR3 sequence is 15 residues long. V lost 0 bases to trimming and J lost 2 bases, with 10 bases between them. Germline values: CDR1 MNHEY, CDR2 SMNVEV (reference sequence). The CDR3 DNA is TGTGCCAGCAGTTTATCGACAGGCCTGAACTATGGCTACACCTTC. Its protein is CASSLSTGLNYGYTF.

The chain couples TRBV11-2 to TRBJ1-4, with D tentatively TRBD1 (6 bases). CDR3 length equals 17 residues. Germline CDR1 is SGHAT and CDR2 is FQNNGV. V lost 3 bases and J 6 bases, leaving 20 bases between the germline ends. CDR3 coding DNA: TGTGCCAGCAGCTTCGGAAGACTGACAGGCTTTCATGAAAAACTGTTTTTT. It is translated as CASSFGRLTGFHEKLFF.

V is TRBV7-2 and J is TRBJ2-7; 8 bases line up with TRBD1. Germline CDR1 is SGHTA and CDR2 is FQGNSA. After removal of 5 bases from V and 2 bases from J, the junction contained 2 bases not matched to a gene. The CDR3 has 13 residues. CDR3 bases: TGTGCCAGCAGCCGGGACAGGACCTACGAGCAGTACTTC. The encoded protein is CASSRDRTYEQYF.

The chain has TRBV4-3 and TRBJ2-2; no clear D gene. From germline, CDR1 is LGHNA and CDR2 YSLEER. V lost 2 bases, J lost 7 bases, and 20 bases lay in between. The CDR3 spans 17 residues. CDR3 residues: CASSQTLSVTTGGELFF. The CDR3, as DNA: TGCGCCAGCAGCCAAACGCTGAGCGTTACCACGGGCGGGGAGCTGTTTTTT.

V is TRBV4-3 and J is TRBJ2-2; 12 bases map to TRBD2. This CDR3 contains 17 residues. J lost 0 bases, V lost 6 bases, and 5 bases had no gene match. CDR1 is LGHNA, CDR2 YSLEER, per germline. The CDR3 loop is CASSLAGGLPNTGELFF. The CDR3 DNA sequence: TGCGCCAGCAGTCTAGCGGGAGGGTTACCGAACACCGGGGAGCTGTTTTTT.

This chain links TRBV7-2 with TRBJ2-3; D possibly corresponds to TRBD2 (7 bases). Trimming took 0 bases from V and 4 from J, leaving 17 bases between them. The CDR3 totals 17 residues. From germline, CDR1 is SGHTA and CDR2 FQGNSA. The CDR3, as DNA: TGTGCCAGCAGCTTAGCGAGTGGCGGGGGCCAACCAGATACGCAGTATTTT. Its protein is CASSLASGGGQPDTQYF.

The chain couples TRBV5-1 to TRBJ2-5, with 14 nucleotides matching TRBD2. The CDR3 has 15 residues. CDR1 SGHRS and CDR2 YFSETQ come from the germline V gene. The ends lost 3 bases at V and 5 bases at J; junction bases unmatched: 3. The CDR3 is CASSWTSGGRETQYF. The CDR3 DNA reads as TGCGCCAGCAGCTGGACTAGCGGGGGGAGGGAGACCCAGTACTTC. The variable domain in full, with the rest retrieved from reference TRBV5-1 and TRBJ2-5, is KAGVTQTPRYLIKTRGQQVTLSCSPISGHRSVSWYQQTPGQGLQFLFEYFSETQRNKGNFPGRFSGRQFSNSRSEMNVSTLELGDSALYLCASSWTSGGRETQYFGPGTRLLVL.

This clone is a singleton in its sample. The chain employs TRBV7-2 and TRBJ1-6; TRBD1 is a possible D gene (6 bases). V gave up 3 bases and J gave up 6 bases, with 18 bases separating them. This CDR3 has 17 residues. Germline loops: CDR1 SGHTA, CDR2 FQGNSA. The DNA of the CDR3 is TGTGCCAGCAGCTTGGGGTCCCACAGGGCTGCTAATTCACCCCTCCACTTT. Its translation: CASSLGSHRAANSPLHF.

This chain uses TRBV18 with TRBJ1-2; TRBD1 might be the D (5 bases). CDR1 is KGHSH and CDR2 is LQKENI in the germline V gene. V was clipped by 0 bases and J by 3 bases, with 17 bases between them. The CDR3 is made up of 17 amino acids. CDR3 in amino acids: CASSPPSLRERDYGYTF. DNA of the CDR3: TGTGCCAGCTCACCACCATCCCTCAGGGAGCGGGACTATGGCTACACCTTC.

The chain recombines TRBV30 with TRBJ1-4; D is uncertain. The V and J ends lost 0 bases and 0 bases respectively, with 8 bases between them. CDR3 size: 15 residues. Germline assignment: CDR1 GTSNPN and CDR2 SVGIG (reference sequence). The CDR3 here is CAWSVGRTTNEKLFF. For the CDR3, the DNA is TGTGCCTGGAGTGTAGGGAGGACAACTAATGAAAAACTGTTTTTT.